These T cell receptor beta chains were read from a single sample in a study of OX40 agonist ivuxolimab in advanced cancers. The method was immunoSEQ multiplex PCR; TCRdb's version includes in-frame clones alone and lacks a portion of them. The table has approximately 35,000 clones, around 80% seen once; the top ten hold approximately 22%. The specimen was CD4+ or CD8+ T cells sorted from blood, collected in a trial of the OX40 agonist ivuxolimab. The receptors stem from an adult with an advanced solid tumor such as melanoma, head and neck, liver or kidney cancer. CDR3s include the opening cysteine and the closing phenylalanine or tryptophan. The order of the fields is V gene, clone size, J gene, D gene, CDR3 protein, CDR3 DNA. A D gene is named only where the DNA matches it firmly. A clone size is listed for some rows: how often the clone was seen (once, few, many), or a class if it is expanded.

>TRBV28|NA|TRBJ2-6|NA
CATVEGAEGANVLTF
TGTGCCACCGTCGAGGGCGCGGAGGGGGCCAACGTCCTGACTTTC
>TRBV4-3|NA|TRBJ1-4|NA
CTSSPLLGGQNEKLFF
TGCACCAGCAGCCCCTTATTGGGTGGACAAAATGAAAAACTGTTTTTT
>TRBV9|NA|TRBJ2-2|NA
CASSVLAGELFF
TGTGCCAGCAGCGTCTTAGCCGGGGAGCTGTTTTTT
>TRBV5-1|NA|TRBJ1-4|TRBD1
CASSEGQPNEKLFF
TGCGCCAGCAGCGAGGGACAGCCGAATGAAAAACTGTTTTTT
>TRBV4-3|NA|TRBJ1-2|NA
CASSQEGLSSGGYTF
TGCGCCAGCAGCCAAGAAGGTTTGAGTTCTGGTGGCTACACCTTC
>TRBV5-6|NA|TRBJ1-2|NA
CASRSTGRGYGYTF
TGTGCCAGCAGATCTACAGGGAGAGGATATGGCTACACCTTC
>TRBV28|NA|TRBJ1-4|NA
CASNKGGATNEKLFF
TGTGCCAGCAACAAAGGGGGTGCAACTAATGAAAAACTGTTTTTT
>TRBV9|NA|TRBJ1-1|NA
CASSVVPTYEAEAFF
TGTGCCAGCAGCGTAGTTCCTACTTACGAGGCTGAAGCTTTCTTT
>TRBV7-2|NA|TRBJ1-2|TRBD1
CASSQKLGTGITNYGYTF
TGTGCCAGCAGTCAAAAACTTGGGACAGGGATAACGAACTATGGCTACACCTTC
>TRBV9|once|TRBJ2-1|TRBD1
CASSVGQGDRNEQFF
TGTGCCAGCAGCGTAGGACAGGGGGACAGGAATGAGCAGTTCTTC
>TRBV5-6|NA|TRBJ2-7|NA
CASSFREARGYF
TGTGCCAGCAGCTTCCGGGAAGCCCGTGGGTACTTC
>TRBV10-3|NA|TRBJ1-3|NA
CAISGLSVPGNTIYF
TGTGCCATCAGTGGGTTGAGTGTACCTGGAAACACCATATATTTT
>TRBV7-8|few|TRBJ2-2|NA
CASSPTRSTGELFF
TGTGCCAGCAGCCCCACTCGGTCCACCGGGGAGCTGTTTTTT
>TRBV5-1|NA|TRBJ1-4|NA
CASSFMPNEKLFF
TGCGCCAGCAGCTTCATGCCTAATGAAAAACTGTTTTTT
>TRBV7-2|once|TRBJ2-3|NA
CASTPGGRGRAGGTQYF
TGTGCCAGCACCCCCGGGGGGCGGGGGCGCGCCGGGGGGACGCAGTATTTT
>TRBV5-5|NA|TRBJ2-1|NA
CASSYASNEQFF
TGTGCCAGCAGCTATGCCAGCAATGAGCAGTTCTTC
>TRBV5-5|NA|TRBJ1-4|TRBD1
CASSSGTGYEKLFF
TGTGCCAGCAGTTCCGGGACAGGGTATGAAAAACTGTTTTTT
>TRBV19|few|TRBJ1-5|TRBD1
CASSMSRQGDQPQHF
TGTGCCAGTAGTATGTCGAGACAGGGTGATCAGCCCCAGCATTTT
>TRBV5-1|NA|TRBJ2-1|NA
CASSLGMYNEQFF
TGCGCCAGCAGCCTAGGGATGTACAATGAGCAGTTCTTC
>TRBV28|NA|TRBJ1-5|NA
CASSATAGNQPQHF
TGTGCCAGCAGTGCGACTGCGGGCAATCAGCCCCAGCATTTT
>TRBV6-5|few|TRBJ2-3|TRBD2
CASSSAGTSGADTQYF
TGTGCCAGCAGTTCCGCAGGGACTAGCGGCGCAGATACGCAGTATTTT
>TRBV4-1|once|TRBJ2-7|TRBD2
CASSQLGGGEYEQYF
TGCGCCAGCAGCCAACTTGGCGGGGGGGAGTACGAGCAGTACTTC
>TRBV11-2|NA|TRBJ1-4|TRBD1
CASSLDLDRVLAEKLFF
TGTGCCAGCAGCTTAGATTTAGACAGGGTGTTGGCTGAAAAACTGTTTTTT
>TRBV19|NA|TRBJ1-5|NA
CASSEEINQPQHF
TGTGCCAGTAGTGAGGAAATCAATCAGCCCCAGCATTTT
>TRBV25-1|NA|TRBJ2-1|TRBD2
CASSDSGRRPYNEQFF
TGTGCCAGCAGTGATAGCGGGAGGCGGCCCTACAATGAGCAGTTCTTC
>TRBV7-9|NA|TRBJ1-4|TRBD1
CASSLGAGGLNEKLFF
TGTGCCAGCAGCTTAGGGGCAGGGGGTCTTAATGAAAAACTGTTTTTT
>TRBV28|NA|TRBJ1-3|NA
CASRAGSWAHGNTIYF
TGTGCCAGCAGGGCGGGGTCCTGGGCCCATGGAAACACCATATATTTT
>TRBV4-1|NA|TRBJ2-2|TRBD2
CASSQVPSSGRATGELFF
TGCGCCAGCAGCCAAGTTCCTTCTAGCGGGAGGGCGACCGGGGAGCTGTTTTTT
>TRBV6-5|NA|TRBJ2-7|NA
CATRQYYEQYF
TGTGCCACCCGACAGTACTACGAGCAGTACTTC
>TRBV27|NA|TRBJ1-3|TRBD1
CASSSRQGGSGNTIYF
TGTGCCAGCAGTTCTCGACAGGGGGGTTCTGGAAACACCATATATTTT
>TRBV30|NA|TRBJ1-1|NA
CAWSTKRVGTEAFF
TGTGCCTGGAGTACCAAGAGGGTGGGCACTGAAGCTTTCTTT
>TRBV30|NA|TRBJ2-7|NA
CAWSVLGRNGQQYF
TGTGCCTGGAGTGTACTAGGTAGAAATGGCCAGCAGTACTTC
>TRBV28|few|TRBJ1-5|NA
CASSWRVTSQPQHF
TGTGCCAGCAGTTGGCGGGTGACAAGTCAGCCCCAGCATTTT
>TRBV28|once|TRBJ1-5|NA
CASSTTRARRQPQHF
TGTGCCAGCAGTACCACCCGGGCCCGACGTCAGCCCCAGCATTTT
>TRBV11-1|NA|TRBJ2-2|NA
CASTSSLRPGELFF
TGTGCCAGCACGTCGAGCCTGAGGCCCGGGGAGCTGTTTTTT
>TRBV29-1|NA|TRBJ2-3|TRBD2
CSLRTSSADTQYF
TGCAGCCTTAGGACTAGCTCAGCAGATACGCAGTATTTT
>TRBV27|NA|TRBJ2-3|TRBD2
CASSPLAGRTDTQYF
TGTGCCAGCAGCCCACTAGCGGGAAGGACAGATACGCAGTATTTT
>TRBV28|NA|TRBJ1-1|NA
CASKVNTEAFF
TGTGCCAGCAAGGTGAACACTGAAGCTTTCTTT
>TRBV5-1|NA|TRBJ2-7|TRBD1
CASSQAGTGGAYEQYF
TGCGCCAGCAGCCAAGCCGGGACAGGGGGCGCGTACGAGCAGTACTTC
>TRBV7-3|NA|TRBJ2-7|NA
CASSSTPGYEQYF
TGTGCCAGCAGCTCGACCCCAGGGTACGAGCAGTACTTC